What follows describes a single T cell receptor beta chain. This clone was recorded once. Its antigen is unknown. No much larger clonotype is one base removed from it; base qualities were not supplied. The data were obtained in a study of blood T cell repertoires in COVID-19 (TCRdb year 2020). Some background on the complete study: The collaborator samples originated in the United States, Italy and Spain and spanned the acute and convalescent phases of COVID-19. HLA class I and class II types, where available, came from metadata supplied by the sample provider rather than from assay-based typing. The dataset comprised deeply sampled blood TCRbeta repertoires from subjects exposed to, actively infected with, or recovered from COVID-19. The material from the prospective study consisted of cDNA or gDNA derived from T cells, B-cell-depleted T cells, or PBMCs. The samples were drawn from two sources: the first 160 participants of the ongoing ImmuneRACE study, and 1,000 to 1,500 subjects contributed by 6 global collaborators. Nearly every sample came with metadata listing a de-identified subject ID, COVID-19 status, age in years and sex. A freely available public database, intended as a resource for researchers studying the immune response to SARS-CoV-2, is where the repertoires were released.

What the authors observed across the whole study: The amount of clinical and demographic metadata varied by source and participant and was provided uncurated.

The collaborating institutions used their own protocols to collect whole blood in K2EDTA tubes. Collaborator samples were shipped for TCRbeta analysis as frozen whole blood, isolated PBMCs, or DNA extracted from either sample type. TCRbeta CDR3 regions were amplified from genomic DNA by means of the immunoSEQ Assay, a bias-controlled multiplex PCR. The authors' analysis ran thus. Within the assay, amplification of reference gene primers was used to estimate how many nucleated cells each sample contained. To quantify the absolute abundance of each unique TCRbeta CDR3 rearrangement, sequence reads were collapsed and filtered. For each sample, productive Simpson clonality was calculated as the square root of Simpson's diversity index over productive rearrangements. TCRdb carries this immuneACCESS record with in-frame sequences only. Its versions omit some clonotypes, under half of them owing to an unresolved V gene in the studies checked, with the rest unexplained. The V and J calls and clone size come from that table; D and trimming were worked out from the DNA. The sample table contains 35,000 to 40,000 clones; only one count was recorded for 85% to 90% of them. The top ten clones comprise roughly an eighth of the sample.

The germline V gene provides CDR1 SGHVS and CDR2 FQNEAQ. The CDR3 holds 16 amino acids from the cysteine to the phenylalanine. This entry keeps only the CDR3 DNA: 48 bases, framed from base 1. The V and J ends are trimmed by 0 bases and 6 bases, leaving 17 bases between them. The TCR originated in a man in his 70s with acute or convalescent COVID-19. Sequences were obtained from peripheral blood. The rearrangement joined TRBV7-8 to TRBJ1-2; the D gene cannot be resolved reliably. The nucleotide sequence is TGTGCCAGCAGCTTAGCGGAGGAGGGTAATTGGAATGGCTACACCTTC. Translated, this is CASSLAEEGNWNGYTF.